Reported below is one T cell receptor (beta chain). What it binds is not known. The second PCR ran roughly 7 to 12 cycles with a sample-barcoded 5' primer and J-beta primers. MiXCR, run by TCRdb on the 5' RACE reads, gives a single entry per CDR3 protein. Of 650,000 to 1,000,000 distinct CDR3 sequences in the sample, roughly 40% were seen once. These data originate in a study of blood T cells in healthy people across ages. Study-level background: Roughly one uniquely barcoded beta molecule per two T cells was captured.

General study results and limits: Diversity of TCR beta per million T cells declined in a roughly linear way with age.

Material: blood. This TCR was sampled from a man between 18 and 35 years old in good health.

CDR3: CSVKGSNEQFF. CDR3 nucleotide sequence: TGCAGTGTGAAGGGTAGCAATGAGCAGTTCTTC. The chain is built from TRBV20-1 and TRBJ2-1; D is undetermined. V lost 7 bases and J 6 bases, leaving 10 bases between the germline ends. The CDR3 length is 11 residues. Germline values: CDR1 DFQATT, CDR2 SNEGSKA (reference sequence).